Listed below are T cell receptor beta chains from one sample, sequenced in a study of shared clonotypes between healthy human individuals. TCRdb keeps only in-frame clones here, not all; method: immunoSEQ multiplex PCR. The profile covers around 1,100,000 clones, with 60% to 85% appearing a single time and over 0.8% taken by the ten largest. Material: memory CD4+ T cells from PBMCs. All receptors come from a man in his late teens or twenties in good health. Some clones in this sample may be carry-over from other donors' samples. Each CDR3 is given with its conserved first and last residue. D genes are given only for firm matches. A row's size may be missing; if present it is once, few, many or a size class.

- - TRBJ2-1 TRBV7-2 CASSLDGSNEQFF TGTGCCAGCAGCCTAGACGGGAGTAATGAGCAGTTCTTC
- - TRBJ2-1 TRBV2 CASSSGTSVNEQFF TGTGCCAGCAGTTCTGGGACGAGTGTTAATGAGCAGTTCTTC
- few TRBJ1-2 TRBV30 CAWSMGRYGYTF TGTGCCTGGTCTATGGGCCGGTATGGCTACACCTTC
- - TRBJ2-7 TRBV28 CASSSRRAYEQYF TGTGCCAGCAGTTCCCGGAGGGCCTACGAGCAGTACTTC
TRBD1 - TRBJ1-5 TRBV7-9 CASSSWDRGLNQPQHF TGTGCCAGCAGCTCTTGGGACAGGGGGCTGAATCAGCCCCAGCATTTT
- - TRBJ2-1 TRBV7-2 CASSLIIGSGGEQFF TGTGCCAGCAGCTTAATCATTGGGTCAGGCGGCGAGCAGTTCTTC
TRBD2 - TRBJ2-7 TRBV29-1 CSVAGTSGNLGSYEQYF TGCAGCGTCGCCGGGACTAGCGGGAACCTGGGCTCCTACGAGCAGTACTTC
- - TRBJ1-4 TRBV2 CASRTGTKNEKLFF TGTGCCAGCAGGACCGGGACCAAAAATGAAAAACTGTTTTTT
- once TRBJ2-2 TRBV10-3 CAISALNTGELFF TGTGCCATCAGTGCTCTAAACACCGGGGAGCTGTTTTTT
TRBD2 - TRBJ2-1 TRBV5-4 CASSRGLAGYSSYNEQFF TGTGCCAGCAGCCGCGGACTAGCGGGGTATAGCTCCTACAATGAGCAGTTCTTC
TRBD1 - TRBJ1-1 TRBV7-8 CASSYATGVNTEAFF TGTGCCAGCAGCTACGCGACAGGGGTGAACACTGAAGCTTTCTTT
- - TRBJ1-5 TRBV6-1 CASTPTGANQPQHF TGTGCCAGCACCCCGACAGGCGCTAATCAGCCCCAGCATTTT
TRBD1 - TRBJ2-7 TRBV27 CASSSAGQGANLYF TGTGCCAGCAGTTCCGCGGGACAGGGGGCAAACCTTTACTTC
TRBD2 few TRBJ2-1 TRBV9 CASSTSGDEQFF TGTGCCAGCAGCACTAGCGGGGATGAGCAGTTCTTC
TRBD2 - TRBJ2-1 TRBV28 CASLPGTTNPSEQFF TGTGCCAGTTTACCCGGGACTACCAATCCCAGTGAGCAGTTCTTC
- - TRBJ2-3 TRBV10-1 CASSGSVGDLYF TGCGCCAGCAGTGGTAGCGTCGGAGATCTGTATTTT
TRBD2 - TRBJ2-7 TRBV18 CASSPSTSGSFEQYF TGTGCCAGCTCACCTTCGACTAGCGGGAGTTTCGAGCAGTACTTC
- - TRBJ1-1 TRBV15 CATGQEWSTEAFF TGTGCCACCGGGCAGGAATGGTCCACTGAAGCTTTCTTT
- - TRBJ2-5 TRBV2 CASSRLGPETQYF TGTGCCAGCTCCCGACTGGGCCCCGAGACCCAGTACTTC
TRBD1 - TRBJ1-1 TRBV30 CAWSRDRGTEAFF TGTGCCTGGAGCCGGGACAGGGGCACTGAAGCTTTCTTT
- - TRBJ1-2 TRBV15 CATSRDRFYGYTF TGTGCCACCAGCAGAGACAGGTTTTATGGCTACACCTTC
TRBD1 - TRBJ1-5 TRBV27 CASSLKQGIAAPQHF TGTGCCAGCAGTTTGAAACAGGGGATCGCGGCGCCCCAGCATTTT
- - TRBJ1-1 TRBV2 CASQRNTEAFF TGTGCCAGTCAGAGGAACACTGAAGCTTTCTTT
TRBD1 - TRBJ1-2 TRBV5-1 CASSGGTANYGYTF TGCGCCAGCAGCGGAGGGACAGCTAACTATGGCTACACCTTC
TRBD1 once TRBJ1-1 TRBV18 CASSPLGQGGAFF TGTGCCAGCTCACCATTGGGACAGGGAGGGGCTTTCTTT
TRBD1 - TRBJ2-2 TRBV6-1 CASSYRGPNTGELFF TGTGCCAGCAGCTACAGGGGACCGAACACCGGGGAGCTGTTTTTT
TRBD1 few TRBJ1-6 TRBV27 CASSLSGQGSPLHF TGTGCCAGCAGTTTATCGGGACAGGGCTCACCCCTCCACTTT
TRBD2 - TRBJ2-7 TRBV29-1 CSVRTSGRTEQYF TGCAGCGTTCGGACTAGCGGGAGAACCGAGCAGTACTTC
TRBD1 - TRBJ1-2 TRBV5-4 CASSPRTGDYGYTF TGTGCCAGCAGCCCCAGGACAGGGGACTATGGCTACACCTTC
TRBD2 few TRBJ2-7 TRBV30 CAWSAVAGRAYEQYF TGTGCCTGGAGTGCGGTAGCGGGAAGGGCCTACGAGCAGTACTTC
- - TRBJ1-4 TRBV5-4 CASSSKGYNEKLFF TGTGCCAGCAGCAGTAAGGGTTATAATGAAAAACTGTTTTTT
TRBD1 - TRBJ2-7 TRBV5-6 CASTVRDRTYEQYF TGTGCCAGCACCGTACGGGACAGAACCTACGAGCAGTACTTC
- few TRBJ2-1 TRBV7-2 CASRGVGVNEQFF TGTGCCAGCAGGGGCGTGGGGGTGAATGAGCAGTTCTTC
TRBD2 once TRBJ2-7 TRBV28 CASSFTLAGLTYEQYF TGTGCCAGCAGTTTCACACTAGCGGGACTGACCTACGAGCAGTACTTC
- once TRBJ2-2 TRBV7-2 CASSLTRENTGELFF TGTGCCAGCAGCTTAACGAGGGAGAACACCGGGGAGCTGTTTTTT
- - TRBJ2-5 TRBV15 CATSRAITGYGGETQYF TGTGCCACCAGCAGAGCCATAACGGGGTATGGAGGGGAGACCCAGTACTTC
- - TRBJ2-5 TRBV11-2 CASSSRVDIQETQYF TGTGCCAGCAGCTCCAGGGTCGATATCCAAGAGACCCAGTACTTC
TRBD1 - TRBJ2-5 TRBV5-1 CASSLEAQGAPGQETQYF TGCGCCAGCAGCTTGGAGGCACAGGGGGCGCCAGGACAGGAGACCCAGTACTTC
TRBD2 - TRBJ2-1 TRBV10-3 CAISESEGGTRHEQFF TGTGCCATCAGTGAGTCGGAGGGGGGGACTAGGCATGAGCAGTTCTTC
- once TRBJ1-2 TRBV29-1 CSVGGPSRDGYTF TGCAGCGTTGGGGGGCCTTCACGGGATGGCTACACCTTC
- - TRBJ1-5 TRBV6-1 CASSVSSNQPQHF TGTGCCAGCAGTGTTAGTAGCAATCAGCCCCAGCATTTT
TRBD2 - TRBJ2-3 TRBV9 CASSGYSGRSTDTQYF TGTGCCAGCAGCGGATATAGCGGGAGAAGTACAGATACGCAGTATTTT
TRBD2 - TRBJ2-7 TRBV5-1 CASSALAGGSYEQYF TGCGCCAGCAGCGCTCTAGCGGGAGGCTCCTACGAGCAGTACTTC
- - TRBJ2-6 TRBV28 CASSTSGRGHSGANVLTF TGTGCCAGCAGTACCAGCGGCAGGGGCCACTCTGGGGCCAACGTCCTGACTTTC
- - TRBJ2-7 TRBV6-1 CASSEITGTYEQYF TGTGCCAGCAGTGAGATAACAGGGACCTACGAGCAGTACTTC
- - TRBJ2-4 TRBV19 CASSIRQLENIQYF TGTGCCAGTAGTATCCGTCAGCTCGAAAACATTCAGTACTTC
- - TRBJ1-5 TRBV6-1 CASLQDSNQPQHF TGTGCCAGCTTACAAGATAGCAATCAGCCCCAGCATTTT
- - TRBJ2-3 TRBV5-1 CASIPDRSSTDTQYF TGCGCCAGCATCCCAGACAGAAGCAGCACAGATACGCAGTATTTT
TRBD1 - TRBJ2-7 TRBV7-9 CASSLEQGSSYEQYF TGTGCCAGCAGCTTAGAACAGGGGAGCTCCTACGAGCAGTACTTC
TRBD2 - TRBJ2-1 TRBV28 CASSFPGGPYNEQFF TGTGCCAGCAGTTTTCCGGGAGGGCCGTACAATGAGCAGTTCTTC
- - TRBJ2-3 TRBV1 CTSSQYRNTDTQYF TGCACCAGCAGCCAATACCGGAACACAGATACGCAGTATTTT
- - TRBJ1-1 TRBV7-8 CASSLSGGPNTEAFF TGTGCCAGCAGCTTAAGTGGGGGCCCCAACACTGAAGCTTTCTTT
- - TRBJ1-1 TRBV6-4 CASRKAPGQGNMNTEAFF TGTGCCAGCAGGAAGGCCCCGGGACAAGGAAATATGAACACTGAAGCTTTCTTT
- once TRBJ2-7 TRBV2 CASSFQGNEQYF TGTGCCAGCAGTTTCCAGGGAAACGAGCAGTACTTC